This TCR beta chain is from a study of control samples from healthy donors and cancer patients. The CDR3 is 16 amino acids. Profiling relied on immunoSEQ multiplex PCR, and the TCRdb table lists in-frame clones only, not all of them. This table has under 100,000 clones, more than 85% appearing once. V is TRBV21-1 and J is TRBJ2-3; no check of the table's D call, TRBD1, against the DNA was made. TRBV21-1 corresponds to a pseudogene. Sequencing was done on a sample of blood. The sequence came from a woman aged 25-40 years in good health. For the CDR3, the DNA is TGTGCCAGCAGCCCCGAAGGGGCAGGGGGCACAGATACGCAGTATTTT. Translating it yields CASSPEGAGGTDTQYF.